Listed below are T cell receptor beta chains from one sample, sequenced in a study of shared clonotypes between healthy human individuals. The table came from immunoSEQ multiplex PCR; TCRdb's copy has only in-frame clones and leaves some out. The repertoire consists of about 2,500,000 clones, with approximately 92% occurring once and the leading ten covering 0.13% to 0.15%. The sample was naive CD4+ T cells sorted from blood. The source of these receptors is a man between 18 and 29 years old in good health. Each CDR3 is given with its conserved first and last residue.

v_gene,len,j_gene,CDR3aa
TRBV19,15,TRBJ2-3,CASTVGQASPDTQYF
TRBV5-4,12,TRBJ1-1,CASSRDSLEAFF
TRBV11-3,14,TRBJ1-2,CASSTRDSLYGYTF
TRBV9,14,TRBJ2-7,CASSVTGGAYEQYF
TRBV29-1,16,TRBJ2-6,CSVGTGYLAGANVLTF
TRBV5-1,19,TRBJ2-1,CASSLLRGGLGDSYNEQFF
TRBV28,14,TRBJ2-5,CASSPGDREQTQYF
TRBV5-1,17,TRBJ2-1,CASSLGSAGMAYNEQFF
TRBV6-6,12,TRBJ2-3,CATSGGRDTQYF
TRBV6-1,21,TRBJ1-1,CASSEDRTGGRWYLGNTEAFF
TRBV7-2,17,TRBJ2-6,CASSLAFTGSGANVLTF
TRBV7-2,14,TRBJ2-2,CASSVSGVGGELFF
TRBV14,19,TRBJ2-6,CASSQLGQGTSSGANVLTF
TRBV19,14,TRBJ1-5,CASSIGQRNQPQHF
TRBV28,13,TRBJ2-7,CASTEAGEDEQYF
TRBV5-6,16,TRBJ2-1,CASSLTSGTIRNEQFF
TRBV30,14,TRBJ2-5,CAWSVWARGETQYF
TRBV18,15,TRBJ1-3,CASSPMEGPGNTIYF
TRBV6-6,15,TRBJ2-7,CASSQTGSSSYEQYF
TRBV7-9,12,TRBJ2-3,CASSPEGRTQYF
TRBV7-9,11,TRBJ2-7,CASSLVNEQYF
TRBV7-9,19,TRBJ2-5,CASSLGYRTSGSSQETQYF
TRBV5-1,14,TRBJ1-1,CASTVAPESTEAFF
TRBV7-9,16,TRBJ2-1,CASSPTGTGTYNEQFF
TRBV5-1,12,TRBJ1-2,CASSLGRYGYTF
TRBV5-1,16,TRBJ2-3,CASRPTSGGPTNTQYF
TRBV5-1,16,TRBJ2-2,CASSLFLALSTGELFF
TRBV7-9,13,TRBJ1-2,CASSLEQGGGYTF
TRBV19,16,TRBJ2-1,CASSISGLVPYNEQFF